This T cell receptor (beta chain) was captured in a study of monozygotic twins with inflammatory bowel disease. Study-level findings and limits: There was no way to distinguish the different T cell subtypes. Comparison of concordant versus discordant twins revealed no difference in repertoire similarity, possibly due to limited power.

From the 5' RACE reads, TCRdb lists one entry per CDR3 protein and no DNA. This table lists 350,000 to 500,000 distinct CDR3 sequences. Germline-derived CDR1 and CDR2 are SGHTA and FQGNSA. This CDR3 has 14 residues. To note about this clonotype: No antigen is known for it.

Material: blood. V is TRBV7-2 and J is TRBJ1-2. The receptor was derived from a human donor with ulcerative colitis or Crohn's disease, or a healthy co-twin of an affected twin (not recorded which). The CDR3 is CASSLVAASYGYTF.